These T cell receptor beta chains were read from a single sample in a study of T-cell reconstitution after alpha-beta-depleted transplantation in children. TCRdb called the PCR reads again in MiXCR, with one record for every CDR3 protein. The sample has 75,000 to 80,000 distinct CDR3 sequences; around 18% are singletons. The specimen comprised PBMCs, mostly from graft donor cells, sampled 360 days after TCRalphabeta/CD19-depleted stem cell transplant. The receptor set was obtained from a male patient between 2 and 10 years old who had a stem cell transplant for acute lymphoblastic leukemia, so the T cells may come from the graft donor. The CDR3 runs from the conserved cysteine through the conserved F or W. The order of the fields is CDR3 protein, CDR3 DNA, J gene, clone size, V gene, D gene. The D gene is left open where the match is weak. The size field is filled for only some rows; it gives once, few, many or a size class.

CDR3aa: CASSDVGAWSTEAFF
CDR3nt: TGTGCCAGCAGTGATGTGGGAGCCTGGAGCACTGAAGCTTTCTTT
j_gene: TRBJ1-1
abundance: .
v_gene: TRBV6-1
d_gene: .

CDR3aa: CASSYGQRPYEQYF
CDR3nt: TGTGCCAGCAGCTACGGACAGAGACCGTACGAGCAGTACTTC
j_gene: TRBJ2-7
abundance: .
v_gene: TRBV28
d_gene: .

CDR3aa: CASSSIAYDNEQFF
CDR3nt: TGTGCCAGCAGTTCAATAGCTTACGACAATGAGCAGTTCTTC
j_gene: TRBJ2-1
abundance: .
v_gene: TRBV12-3/TRBV12-4
d_gene: .

CDR3aa: CASSYSIPSHNEQFF
CDR3nt: TGTGCCAGCAGTTACTCTATTCCCTCTCACAATGAGCAGTTCTTC
j_gene: TRBJ2-1
abundance: .
v_gene: TRBV6-5
d_gene: .

CDR3aa: CASSATYEQYF
CDR3nt: TGCGCCAGCAGCGCTACCTACGAGCAGTACTTC
j_gene: TRBJ2-7
abundance: few
v_gene: TRBV10-2
d_gene: .

CDR3aa: CASSQDARDVDTQYF
CDR3nt: TGCGCCAGCAGCCAAGATGCGCGGGATGTAGATACGCAGTATTTT
j_gene: TRBJ2-3
abundance: few
v_gene: TRBV4-1
d_gene: .

CDR3aa: CASSRGRLSSYEQYF
CDR3nt: TGTGCCAGCAGTCGGGGGCGGCTAAGCTCCTACGAGCAGTACTTC
j_gene: TRBJ2-7
abundance: .
v_gene: TRBV12-3/TRBV12-4
d_gene: .

CDR3aa: CASSQLVTQYF
CDR3nt: TGTGCCAGCAGTCAACTAGTGACCCAGTACTTC
j_gene: TRBJ2-5
abundance: .
v_gene: TRBV12-3/TRBV12-4
d_gene: .

CDR3aa: CASSRGQGARAGELFF
CDR3nt: TGTGCCAGCAGCAGAGGACAGGGGGCGCGTGCCGGGGAGCTGTTTTTT
j_gene: TRBJ2-2
abundance: .
v_gene: TRBV21-1
d_gene: .

CDR3aa: CASSPTLLDRVSYEQYF
CDR3nt: TGTGCCAGCAGCCCCACCCTCCTTGACAGGGTCTCCTACGAGCAGTACTTC
j_gene: TRBJ2-7
abundance: .
v_gene: TRBV6-1
d_gene: TRBD1

CDR3aa: CAREGMGQPQHF
CDR3nt: TGTGCCAGAGAGGGGATGGGGCAGCCCCAGCATTTT
j_gene: TRBJ1-5
abundance: once
v_gene: TRBV6-1
d_gene: .

CDR3aa: CASSDRTVRVANEQFF
CDR3nt: TGCGCCAGCAGTGACCGGACAGTAAGAGTCGCGAATGAGCAGTTCTTC
j_gene: TRBJ2-1
abundance: .
v_gene: TRBV5-1
d_gene: .

CDR3aa: CASSLVRTSGSSADTQYF
CDR3nt: TGCGCCAGCAGCTTGGTTAGGACTAGCGGGAGTTCAGCAGATACGCAGTATTTT
j_gene: TRBJ2-3
abundance: .
v_gene: TRBV5-1
d_gene: TRBD2

CDR3aa: CASSPSGWNNSPLHF
CDR3nt: TGTGCCAGCAGTCCCTCGGGTTGGAATAATTCACCCCTCCACTTT
j_gene: TRBJ1-6
abundance: .
v_gene: TRBV12-3/TRBV12-4
d_gene: .

CDR3aa: CASSFLTGPLLNYGYTF
CDR3nt: TGTGCCAGCAGTTTCCTGACAGGCCCACTACTTAACTATGGCTACACCTTC
j_gene: TRBJ1-2
abundance: many
v_gene: TRBV28
d_gene: .

CDR3aa: CASSTTGDLQETQYF
CDR3nt: TGTGCCAGCAGCACGACAGGGGATCTCCAAGAGACCCAGTACTTC
j_gene: TRBJ2-5
abundance: .
v_gene: TRBV7-9
d_gene: TRBD1

CDR3aa: CASSTGTSGIFEQFF
CDR3nt: TGTGCCAGCAGCACCGGGACTAGCGGGATTTTTGAGCAGTTCTTC
j_gene: TRBJ2-1
abundance: .
v_gene: TRBV5-5
d_gene: TRBD2

CDR3aa: CASSLVHGAYEQYF
CDR3nt: TGTGCCAGCAGTTTGGTCCACGGAGCCTACGAGCAGTACTTC
j_gene: TRBJ2-7
abundance: few
v_gene: TRBV12-3/TRBV12-4
d_gene: .